This TCR beta chain was identified in a study of T-cell memory formation after mild COVID-19. About the research overall: Largely donor-specific sequence clusters came from two donors.

Comment on this clonotype: Its specificity is not known.

TCRdb redid the calling of the 5' RACE reads with MiXCR, one entry per CDR3 protein. Of 65,000 to 95,000 distinct CDR3 sequences listed, more than 10% were seen once; the top ten hold approximately 41%. Findings of the study overall: Later expanders leaned CD4+, whereas clones that contracted between day 15 and 85 were balanced CD4/CD8. Cross-reactive memory seemingly joined, as some responding clones were found in pre-infection memory.

The CDR3 consists of 16 residues. The V and J ends lost 0 bases and 3 bases, in that order; junction bases with no gene match: 4. CDR1 and CDR2 from the germline V gene are SGHKS and YYEKEE (reference sequence). The chain uses TRBV5-5 and TRBJ1-5, with TRBD1 identical over 9 bases. The sample comprised PBMCs or a T cell subset sorted from them (not recorded which). This TCR was sampled from a man between 18 and 29 years old who had mild COVID-19 (a few samples of this study predate the infection). Cell type and time point are not known. The DNA for the CDR3 is TGTGCCAGCAGCTTGGCCGGGACAGGGTACAATCAGCCCCAGCATTTT. Residues: CASSLAGTGYNQPQHF.